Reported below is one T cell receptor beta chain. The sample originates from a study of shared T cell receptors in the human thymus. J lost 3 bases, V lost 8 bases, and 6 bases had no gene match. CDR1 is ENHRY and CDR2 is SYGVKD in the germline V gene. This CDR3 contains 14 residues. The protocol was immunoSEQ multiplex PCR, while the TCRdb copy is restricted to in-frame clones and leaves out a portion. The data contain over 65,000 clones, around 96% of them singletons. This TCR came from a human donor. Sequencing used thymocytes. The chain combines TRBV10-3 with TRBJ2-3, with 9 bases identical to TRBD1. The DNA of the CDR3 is TGTGCCATCGGGACAGGGAGGTTAACAGATACGCAGTATTTT. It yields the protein CAIGTGRLTDTQYF.